Below, one T cell receptor beta chain is given with its context. Its antigen is currently unknown. Only in-frame clones appear in the TCRdb table, and some are missing; sequencing was by immunoSEQ multiplex PCR. The sample has some 28,000 clones, around 84% seen once. The sample belongs to a study of regulatory dendritic cells for organ transplantation. Points from the study as a whole: Mature dendritic cells appeared to drive more memory CD8+ clonal expansion than regulatory ones. Naive T cells showed high diversity, memory cells less, memory CD8+ least. Resting memory CD8+ T cells held the most alloreactive clonotypes.

Memory T cells were CD45RO+, naive were CD45RA+, sorted by FACS. This CDR3 has 12 residues. V lost 5 bases and J lost 10; bases outside the gene matches: 7. From germline, CDR1 is SEHNR and CDR2 FQNEAQ (reference sequence). The chain couples TRBV7-9 to TRBJ1-1; 7 bases map to TRBD1. The clonotype was recovered from a human donor in good health. Sequencing used naive CD4+ T cells from blood. The subset here: CD45RA+ naive T cells. DNA of the CDR3: TGTGCCAGCAGCATAACCGACAGGGTAGCTTTCTTT. Amino acids: CASSITDRVAFF.